This T cell receptor (beta chain) was retrieved from a study of cytomegalovirus exposure and HLA in healthy donors. The CDR3 extends over 17 amino acids. Losses at the gene ends were 4 bases for V and 6 bases for J; bases not matched to a gene: 19. Germline-derived CDR1 and CDR2 are SQVTM and ANQGSEA. Of note for this clone: Its antigen is undetermined.

Overall study findings and caveats: Only CMV serostatus was available as immune exposure information. In a later analysis, specific HLA alleles were associated with 15,000 to 20,000 TCR beta sequences at a 0.05 false discovery rate.

The PCR made use of 60 Vbeta and 13 Jbeta primers. Sequencing was performed with immunoSEQ multiplex PCR; in TCRdb, only in-frame clones are kept and a portion is missing. Of some 93,000 clones listed, 55% to 70% are singletons. The origin of this receptor is a boy between 10 and 17 years old in good health and CMV-seropositive. The chain carries TRBV29-1 and TRBJ2-7; 9 positions agree with TRBD1. Material: PBMCs. Here the CDR3 DNA reads TGCAGCGTTGTTTTACATATGGGGACAGGGTACTATGCCGAGCAGTACTTC. It translates to CSVVLHMGTGYYAEQYF.